These 15 T cell receptor beta chains came from one sample sequenced in a study of T-cell reconstitution after alpha-beta-depleted transplantation in children. Unique molecular identifiers were used to barcode this TCRbeta library. Via MiXCR, TCRdb re-called the PCR reads, giving one row per CDR3 protein. This table holds almost 400,000 distinct CDR3 sequences, about a fifth found once. The source was PBMCs from the stem cell graft donor, collected from the stem cell graft. Every receptor here comes from a human donor who donated a stem cell graft to a child with acute myeloid leukemia.

This clonotype was counted only a few times. This chain uses TRBV6-5 with TRBJ1-5; D not certain. This CDR3 contains 11 residues. The V and J ends lost 7 bases and 11 bases respectively, with 12 bases between them. Germline CDR1 and CDR2: MNHEY and SVGAGI. The CDR3 coding sequence is TGTGCCAGCACCGGAGGTGAGTCCCAGCATTTT. It specifies CASTGGESQHF.

This clonotype has at least ten counts. The chain recombines TRBV28 with TRBJ2-1, with D perhaps given as TRBD1 or TRBD2 (6 bases each). With 8 bases removed from V and 5 bases from J, the gap between germline ends came to 16 bases. The germline CDR1 and CDR2 sequences are MDHEN and SYDVKM. This CDR3 is built from 14 residues. The CDR3 DNA is TGTGCCAGCGTAAGGGGGGACAAGAACAATGAGCAGTTCTTC. This encodes CASVRGDKNNEQFF.

In its sample, this clonotype was seen many times. The chain links TRBV12-3 or TRBV12-4 to TRBJ1-1; 7 bases are shared with TRBD1. V gave up 6 bases and J gave up 5 bases; unmatched junction bases: 6. CDR3 length: 13 amino acids. The CDR3 is CASSLTGRTEAFF. CDR3 DNA sequence: TGTGCCAGCAGCCTGACAGGGAGGACTGAAGCTTTCTTT.

Written as DNA, the CDR3 is TGTGCCAGCAGCGTCGGTATCGGCGGGGGAGAGACCCAGTACTTC. Residues: CASSVGIGGGETQYF. The V call is TRBV9, the J call TRBJ2-5, with 7 nucleotides matching TRBD2. Germline CDR1 SGDLS, CDR2 YYNGEE. The V gene end was trimmed by 2 bases and the J gene end by 4 bases; junction bases not matched to a gene: 8. CDR3 length equals 15 residues.

This clonotype was observed a few times. V is TRBV5-1 and J is TRBJ2-5; D is possibly TRBD2 (5 bases). The germline gives CDR1 SGHRS, CDR2 YFSETQ. The V end lost 0 bases, the J end lost 5 bases, and 11 bases lay between the germline ends. The CDR3 runs to 14 residues. The DNA for the CDR3 is TGCGCCAGCAGCTTGGCGAGGGTCCAGGAGACCCAGTACTTC. Its protein product is CASSLARVQETQYF.

The chain employs TRBV29-1 and TRBJ2-1; D perhaps matches TRBD2 (5 bases). The V gene lost 2 bases and the J gene lost 7 bases, with 9 bases spanning the gap. The CDR3 loop spans 12 amino acids. The germline V gene encodes CDR1 SQVTM and CDR2 ANQGSEA. The CDR3 loop reads CSVEPTGNEQFF. For the CDR3, the DNA is TGCAGCGTTGAACCTACGGGGAATGAGCAGTTCTTC.

This clonotype was seen many times. The chain couples TRBV20-1 to TRBJ2-3; 7 bases map to TRBD2. Trimming took 1 base from V and 0 from J; bases not matched to a gene: 4. This CDR3 has 15 amino acids. CDR1 and CDR2 from the germline V gene are DFQATT and SNEGSKA (reference sequence). The CDR3: CSARAGTTSTDTQYF. The CDR3 nucleotides are TGCAGTGCTAGAGCCGGGACTACCAGCACAGATACGCAGTATTTT.

This chain uses TRBV7-2 with TRBJ2-7; the D is unclear. Germline V lookup: CDR1 SGHTA, CDR2 FQGNSA. The CDR3 is 15 residues long. The ends were cut back, 0 bases at V and 2 bases at J, with 11 bases in the middle. The CDR3 DNA reads TGTGCCAGCAGCTTAGCGAAGGCCATAACCTACGAGCAGTACTTC. Residues: CASSLAKAITYEQYF.

This clonotype has a count of ten or more. The chain has TRBV2 and TRBJ2-1; 9 bases map to TRBD2. The germline V gene encodes CDR1 SNHLY and CDR2 FYNNEI. The CDR3 sequence is 19 residues long. J gave up 5 bases and V 3 bases, and 17 bases lay outside the gene matches. CDR3 DNA sequence: TGTGCCAGCAGTGAGTCGGGGCAACTGGGTAGCGGGGGCCACAATGAGCAGTTCTTC. This encodes CASSESGQLGSGGHNEQFF.

This clonotype was observed a handful of times. V usage is TRBV27 and J usage is TRBJ2-7; D unclear. The germline V gene encodes CDR1 MNHEY and CDR2 SMNVEV (reference sequence). Deletions cut 4 bases from V and 5 bases from J, with 12 bases between. This CDR3 is built from 13 residues. CDR3: CASSYMAYHEQYF. The DNA of the CDR3 is TGTGCCAGCAGTTATATGGCATACCACGAGCAGTACTTC.

This clonotype was recorded at least ten times. The chain combines TRBV5-5 with TRBJ2-5; D may be TRBD2 (5 bases). Deletions cut 3 bases from V and 1 base from J, with 16 bases between. Germline V gene lookup returns CDR1 SGHKS and CDR2 YYEKEE (reference sequence). The CDR3 totals 16 residues. The CDR3 loop is CASSSVAAGVQETQYF. CDR3 DNA: TGTGCCAGCAGCTCAGTGGCCGCCGGGGTCCAAGAGACCCAGTACTTC.

V is TRBV7-2 and J is TRBJ1-1, with 8 positions matching TRBD1. CDR1 and CDR2 (germline): SGHTA, FQGNSA. V gave up 4 bases and J gave up 0 bases; unmatched junction bases: 1. This CDR3 has 14 residues. In nucleotides, the CDR3 is TGTGCCAGCAGCTCGGGACAGGTGAACACTGAAGCTTTCTTT. Amino acids: CASSSGQVNTEAFF.

The gene calls are TRBV2 and TRBJ2-1; the D is unclear. Trimming stripped 3 bases from V and 5 bases from J, with 14 bases between. The CDR3 has 15 amino acids. Germline V gene data show CDR1 as SNHLY and CDR2 as FYNNEI. The CDR3 spells CASSDAWLNNNEQFF. The CDR3 bases are TGTGCCAGCAGTGACGCTTGGCTAAATAACAATGAGCAGTTCTTC. Using reference TRBV2 and TRBJ2-1 for the parts outside the CDR3, the full variable domain is EPEVTQTPSHQVTQMGQEVILRCVPISNHLYFYWYRQILGQKVEFLVSFYNNEISEKSEIFDDQFSVERPDGSNFTLKIRSTKLEDSAMYFCASSDAWLNNNEQFFGPGTRLTVL.

In its sample, this clonotype was seen a few times. The chain has TRBV15 and TRBJ2-7; 8 bases are a match to TRBD1. The CDR3 is made up of 15 amino acids. The ends lost 0 bases at V and 5 bases at J; junction bases unmatched: 6. Per germline, CDR1 LNHNV and CDR2 YYDKDF (reference sequence). CDR3 protein: CATSRDPAGGNEQYF. The CDR3 DNA sequence: TGTGCCACCAGCAGAGATCCGGCAGGGGGCAACGAGCAGTACTTC. The full variable domain, rest sourced from reference TRBV15 and TRBJ2-7, is DAMVIQNPRYQVTQFGKPVTLSCSQTLNHNVMYWYQQKSSQAPKLLFHYYDKDFNNEADTPDNFQSRRPNTSFCFLDIRSPGLGDTAMYLCATSRDPAGGNEQYFGPGTRLTVT.

The V and J genes are TRBV10-3 and TRBJ1-1; D gene unclear. CDR1 ENHRY and CDR2 SYGVKD come from the germline V gene. The CDR3 is 13 residues long. Trimming removed 0 bases from V and 3 bases from J, with 5 bases in between. CDR3 DNA: TGTGCCATCAGTGAGTCGATAGACACTGAAGCTTTCTTT. It specifies CAISESIDTEAFF.